The 32 T cell receptor beta chains in this list originate from one sample, sequenced in a study of blood T cell repertoires in COVID-19. TCRdb keeps only in-frame clones here, not all; method: immunoSEQ multiplex PCR. The sample holds 210,000 or so clones; 81% are singletons and the top ten take approximately 9%. Input material: PBMCs or T cells enriched from blood (not recorded which). The receptors come from a woman aged 50 to 65 with acute COVID-19.

The chain links TRBV5-1 to TRBJ1-2; D perhaps matches TRBD1 (6 bases). The CDR3 has 16 residues. CDR1 SGHRS and CDR2 YFSETQ come from the germline V gene. The V end lost 4 bases, the J end lost 1 base, and 17 bases lay between the germline ends. The CDR3 DNA is TGCGCCAGCAGCCCCCGAGGGGGAGACTTTAACTATGGCTACACCTTC. Residues: CASSPRGGDFNYGYTF.

The chain links TRBV7-9 to TRBJ2-5, with 9 bases identical to TRBD1. Germline values: CDR1 SEHNR, CDR2 FQNEAQ (reference sequence). The CDR3 has 14 residues. Trimming removed 5 bases from V and 4 bases from J; junction bases left unmatched: 5. The CDR3 nucleotides read TGTGCCAGCAGCCCTTGGACAGGGGTAGAGACCCAGTACTTC. Its protein product is CASSPWTGVETQYF. The variable domain in full, with the rest retrieved from reference TRBV7-9 and TRBJ2-5, is DTGVSQNPRHKITKRGQNVTFRCDPISEHNRLYWYRQTLGQGPEFLTYFQNEAQLEKSRLLSDRFSAERPKGSFSTLEIQRTEQGDSAMYLCASSPWTGVETQYFGPGTRLLVL.

The DNA for the CDR3 is TGCGCCAGCAGCTTGTCTGGTCAGGGTGGTTCCTATGGCTACACCTTC. It translates to CASSLSGQGGSYGYTF. The chain recombines TRBV5-1 with TRBJ1-2, with D perhaps TRBD1 (5 bases). This CDR3 is built from 16 residues. Germline CDR1 is SGHRS and CDR2 is YFSETQ. V lost 1 base and J 4 bases, leaving 17 bases between the germline ends.

The V gene is TRBV29-1, the J gene TRBJ2-7; D possibly corresponds to TRBD2 (5 bases). Germline V gene data show CDR1 as SQVTM and CDR2 as ANQGSEA. The CDR3 extends over 13 amino acids. V was pared by 4 bases and J by 5 bases, with 15 bases between. The CDR3 nucleotides read TGCAGCGTTGGACCGGGGATGGTCCACGAGCAGTACTTC. As protein: CSVGPGMVHEQYF.

The chain employs TRBV7-3 and TRBJ2-2, with TRBD1 matching over 7 bases. Germline lookup yields CDR1 SGHTA and CDR2 FQGTGA. V lost 1 base, J lost 2 bases, and 1 base stayed unmatched. The CDR3 runs 15 residues. CDR3 DNA sequence: TGTGCCAGCAGCTTAATAGGGGGCAACACCGGGGAGCTGTTTTTT. This codes for CASSLIGGNTGELFF.

The V and J genes are TRBV18 and TRBJ1-2; 9 bases match TRBD1. This CDR3 contains 16 residues. Trimming cost V 6 bases and J 6 bases; bases outside gene matches: 14. Germline V lookup: CDR1 KGHSH, CDR2 LQKENI. CDR3: CASSHRQDRGGNGYTF. The CDR3 coding sequence is TGTGCCAGCTCCCATCGACAGGACAGGGGTGGGAATGGCTACACCTTC.

The chain joins TRBV7-7 to TRBJ2-2; 7 positions match TRBD2. The CDR3 has 16 amino acids. Trimming cost V 4 bases and J 6 bases; bases outside gene matches: 11. Germline V CDR1 and CDR2: SSHAT, FNYEAQ (reference sequence). CDR3 in amino acids: CASSSTGSSGPGELFF. For the CDR3, the DNA is TGTGCCAGCAGCTCAACGGGTTCTAGCGGCCCCGGGGAGCTGTTTTTT.

V and J are TRBV6-2 or TRBV6-3 and TRBJ2-5, with TRBD1 matching 10 bases. Germline assignment: CDR1 MNHEY and CDR2 SVGEGT. The trim removed 0 bases at V and 7 bases at J, leaving 8 bases unmatched. This CDR3 region has 16 residues. This CDR3 is CASSYSKGQGSGTQYF. For the CDR3, the DNA is TGTGCCAGCAGTTACTCGAAGGGACAGGGGAGCGGGACCCAGTACTTC.

The CDR3, as DNA: TGTGCCAGCAGCTTAGTCCCGCAGACAGGGTTCGAGCAGTACTTC. It is translated as CASSLVPQTGFEQYF. The gene calls are TRBV7-9 and TRBJ2-7; 7 positions match TRBD1. The CDR3 length is 15 residues. The junction had 9 bases not matched to a gene; V was cut back by 1 base and J by 6 bases. Looked up from germline, CDR1 is SEHNR and CDR2 is FQNEAQ (reference sequence).

V and J are TRBV5-6 and TRBJ2-2; D remains ambiguous. V was shortened by 4 bases and J by 3 bases, with 13 bases between the two germline ends. This CDR3 has 15 amino acids. Germline V CDR1 and CDR2: SGHDT, YYEEEE. The CDR3 loop is CASSPLDSHTGELFF. The CDR3 DNA sequence: TGTGCCAGCAGCCCGCTAGACTCCCACACCGGGGAGCTGTTTTTT.

The genes are TRBV2 and TRBJ1-6, with TRBD1 identical over 10 bases. There are 14 residues in the CDR3. CDR1 SNHLY and CDR2 FYNNEI come from the germline V gene. Trimming at V came to 6 bases and at J to 10 bases, leaving 6 bases not matched to a gene. CDR3 sequence: CASREGQGQSPLHF. Here the CDR3 DNA reads TGTGCCAGCAGGGAGGGACAGGGGCAATCACCCCTCCACTTT.

The chain carries TRBV6-6 and TRBJ1-5; TRBD1 aligns across 8 bases. CDR1 is MNHNY and CDR2 is SVGAGI in the germline V gene (reference sequence). J gave up 2 bases and V 5 bases, and 8 bases lay outside the gene matches. The CDR3 consists of 16 residues. The CDR3: CASSLSRGLGNQPQHF. In nucleotides, the CDR3 is TGTGCCAGCAGTCTTTCCAGGGGGCTAGGCAATCAGCCCCAGCATTTT.

This clone was detected once. The gene calls are TRBV19 and TRBJ1-1; 9 bases fit TRBD1. Germline CDR1 LNHDA, CDR2 SQIVND (reference sequence). This CDR3 has 14 amino acids. J gave up 6 bases and V 6 bases, and 8 bases lay outside the gene matches. The CDR3 sequence: CASSQGGQGAEAFF. The CDR3, as DNA: TGTGCCAGTAGCCAAGGGGGACAGGGCGCTGAAGCTTTCTTT.

This chain joins TRBV5-1 and TRBJ1-1, with TRBD1 matching over 7 bases. This CDR3 contains 15 residues. Unmatched junction bases numbered 7, after V lost 3 bases and J lost 2 bases. The V gene's germline CDR1 is SGHRS and CDR2 YFSETQ. DNA for the CDR3: TGCGCCAGCAGCTGGGGGTGGACAGGAAACACTGAAGCTTTCTTT. Its translation is CASSWGWTGNTEAFF.

The J gene is TRBJ2-5, the V gene TRBV11-2; D uncertain. The V and J ends lost 5 bases and 5 bases respectively, with 9 bases between them. The CDR3 runs to 12 residues. Germline V CDR1 and CDR2: SGHAT, FQNNGV. The CDR3 loop is CASSATGETQYF. DNA of the CDR3: TGTGCCAGCAGCGCCACCGGGGAGACCCAGTACTTC.

The chain links TRBV7-2 to TRBJ2-7, with D possibly matching TRBD1 (6 bases). Germline loops: CDR1 SGHTA, CDR2 FQGNSA. CDR3 length: 16 amino acids. Deletions cut 5 bases from V and 3 bases from J, with 20 bases between. Written as DNA, the CDR3 is TGTGCCAGCAGCGGTAAGACAGGCTTAATCCTCTACGAGCAGTACTTC. Amino acids: CASSGKTGLILYEQYF.

The chain recombines TRBV5-6 with TRBJ2-7; a weak D match, TRBD1 (6 bases). V lost 4 bases and J lost 3, with 14 bases in between. The germline V gene encodes CDR1 SGHDT and CDR2 YYEEEE. The CDR3 runs 14 residues. CDR3 DNA: TGTGCCAGCAGCATGGGACACGGACTCTACGAGCAGTACTTC. As protein: CASSMGHGLYEQYF.

This clone has more than one count but fewer than ten. The chain links TRBV19 to TRBJ2-3, with D tentatively TRBD2 (6 bases). The germline CDR1 and CDR2 sequences are LNHDA and SQIVND (reference sequence). CDR3 size: 15 residues. Trimming stripped 5 bases from V and 1 base from J, with 13 bases between. CDR3 sequence reads: CASSFGGIRTDTQYF. CDR3 nucleotides: TGTGCCAGTAGTTTTGGGGGGATCCGCACAGATACGCAGTATTTT.

The chain is built from TRBV7-9 and TRBJ2-3, with 9 bases aligning to TRBD1. This CDR3 is built from 17 residues. After removal of 0 bases from V and 1 base from J, the junction contained 5 bases not matched to a gene. From germline, CDR1 is SEHNR and CDR2 FQNEAQ (reference sequence). The CDR3 DNA follows: TGTGCCAGCAGCTTAGCACAGGGGGCCCCCGGCACAGATACGCAGTATTTT. Translation: CASSLAQGAPGTDTQYF.

This clone was counted a few times. The CDR3 region is CASSKDRGSDGYTF. CDR3 coding DNA: TGTGCCAGCTCAAAGGACAGGGGATCTGATGGCTACACCTTC. The genes are TRBV18 and TRBJ1-2; 9 nucleotides line up with TRBD1. After removal of 5 bases from V and 6 bases from J, the junction contained 7 bases not matched to a gene. The CDR3 spans 14 residues. Germline V gene sequence: CDR1 KGHSH, CDR2 LQKENI.

The chain recombines TRBV7-6 with TRBJ2-3; no clear D. V was trimmed by 5 bases and J by 6 bases, leaving 18 bases between them. The CDR3 is made up of 15 amino acids. The germline V gene has CDR1 SGHVS and CDR2 FNYEAQ. This CDR3 reads CASSPRSSPADTQYF. The CDR3 DNA follows: TGTGCCAGCAGCCCCCGTTCTTCCCCCGCGGATACGCAGTATTTT.

This rearrangement joins TRBV4-3 to TRBJ1-2; 7 nucleotides line up with TRBD1. In germline, CDR1 is LGHNA, CDR2 YSLEER. The J segment lost 1 base and the V segment lost 0 bases, leaving 8 bases of the junction unmatched. The CDR3 runs 17 residues. In DNA, the CDR3 is TGCGCCAGCAGCCAAGAAAATAGGCCAGGGGGTAACTATGGCTACACCTTC. Amino acid sequence: CASSQENRPGGNYGYTF.

This chain joins TRBV13 and TRBJ2-7; 10 bases line up with TRBD1. V lost 4 bases, J lost 0 bases, and 6 bases stayed unmatched. Germline assignment: CDR1 PRHDT and CDR2 FYEKMQ (reference sequence). The CDR3 totals 16 residues. The DNA for the CDR3 is TGTGCCAGCAGCTCGCTGGGACAGGGGTCCTCCTACGAGCAGTACTTC. It specifies CASSSLGQGSSYEQYF.

This clone was seen only a few times. As DNA, the CDR3 is TGTGCCAGCAGTAATGACAGGGGGCTTAATCAGCCCCAGCATTTT. It codes for CASSNDRGLNQPQHF. The gene calls are TRBV2 and TRBJ1-5; 10 nucleotides agree with TRBD1. J was trimmed by 4 bases and V by 5 bases; bases with no gene match: 5. CDR1 and CDR2 (germline): SNHLY, FYNNEI. The CDR3 is 15 residues long.

The J gene is TRBJ1-5, the V gene TRBV19, with a possible D match to TRBD1 (6 bases). V lost 5 bases, J lost 4 bases, and 12 bases lay in between. Germline lookup yields CDR1 LNHDA and CDR2 SQIVND (reference sequence). The CDR3 is made up of 14 amino acids. CDR3 sequence (DNA): TGTGCCAGTAGTTCAAACAGGGTAAATCAGCCCCAGCATTTT. Translating gives CASSSNRVNQPQHF.

V usage is TRBV7-2 and J usage is TRBJ1-1, with D hard to call. The germline V gene encodes CDR1 SGHTA and CDR2 FQGNSA. Between the trimmed V and J ends, which lost 5 bases and 4 bases, there was a span of 8 bases. This CDR3 spans 12 amino acids. The CDR3 region has the DNA TGTGCCAGCAGCCCTTTTAGCACTGAAGCTTTCTTT. Its protein is CASSPFSTEAFF.

CDR3 DNA sequence: TGTGCCAGCAGTTTAGAGAGGAACACCGGGGAGCTGTTTTTT. Translated, it gives CASSLERNTGELFF. This chain joins TRBV28 and TRBJ2-2; no clear D gene. V lost 2 bases and J lost 1, with 5 bases in between. Germline lookup yields CDR1 MDHEN and CDR2 SYDVKM. This CDR3 is built from 14 residues.

The CDR3 region has the DNA TGTGCCAGCTGGGACAGGAGTAATCAGCCCCAGCATTTT. This gives the protein CASWDRSNQPQHF. This chain uses TRBV27 with TRBJ1-5, with TRBD1 matching 8 bases. J lost 4 bases, V lost 8 bases, and 4 bases had no gene match. This CDR3 has 13 amino acids. The germline V gene encodes CDR1 MNHEY and CDR2 SMNVEV (reference sequence).

The chain links TRBV30 to TRBJ2-7; a weak D match, TRBD2 (5 bases). Germline CDR1 and CDR2: GTSNPN and SVGIG (reference sequence). The CDR3 has 13 amino acids. V shed 0 bases and J shed 3 bases, with 9 bases lying between them. CDR3 loop: CAWSVQAVYEQYF. The CDR3 region has the DNA TGTGCCTGGAGTGTTCAAGCGGTCTACGAGCAGTACTTC.

This CDR3 reads CATRRGTDTGELFF. Here the CDR3 DNA reads TGTGCCACCAGGCGGGGGACGGACACCGGGGAGCTGTTTTTT. The chain links TRBV6-5 to TRBJ2-2; TRBD2 matches 7 bases. The CDR3 covers 14 residues. CDR1 and CDR2 from the germline V gene are MNHEY and SVGAGI. J gave up 3 bases and V 10 bases, and 8 bases lay outside the gene matches.

The chain couples TRBV4-3 to TRBJ1-4; D gene ambiguous. V lost 5 bases to trimming and J lost 7 bases, with 14 bases between them. The CDR3 covers 14 residues. Per the germline V gene, CDR1 is LGHNA and CDR2 is YSLEER. The CDR3 spells CASSKTINGEKLFF. The CDR3 DNA is TGCGCCAGCAGCAAGACAATCAATGGTGAAAAACTGTTTTTT.

The gene calls are TRBV7-2 and TRBJ2-3, with D unresolved. The germline V gene has CDR1 SGHTA and CDR2 FQGNSA. The CDR3 has 15 residues. Trimming removed 2 bases at V and 6 bases at J, with 15 bases between. The chain's CDR3 is CASSLTYIRVDTQYF. The CDR3, as DNA: TGTGCCAGCAGCTTAACGTACATCCGGGTGGATACGCAGTATTTT.